Each of the 31 T cell receptor beta chains below was sequenced from the same sample in a study of cytomegalovirus exposure and HLA in healthy donors. The PCR contained 60 Vbeta and 13 Jbeta primers. Profiling relied on immunoSEQ multiplex PCR, and the TCRdb table lists in-frame clones only, not all of them. The data hold around 230,000 clones, with about 79% observed a single time. Sample: PBMCs. The source of these receptors is a male donor in good health and CMV-seronegative.

This clone was seen only once. The chain uses TRBV6-1 and TRBJ1-2, with 7 positions matching TRBD1. V gave up 2 bases and J gave up 7 bases; unmatched junction bases: 4. Per the germline V gene, CDR1 is MNHNS and CDR2 is SASEGT. This CDR3 is 13 amino acids long. The CDR3 bases are TGTGCCAGCAGTGAAAACAGGGGAGCTGGCTACACCTTC. Amino acids: CASSENRGAGYTF.

The chain has TRBV28 and TRBJ1-1, with D possibly TRBD1 on 6 matching bases. The CDR3 is made up of 14 amino acids. The V end lost 2 bases, the J end lost 4 bases, and 11 bases lay between the germline ends. Germline-derived CDR1 and CDR2 are MDHEN and SYDVKM. The DNA of the CDR3 is TGTGCCAGCAGTTTAACAGGGTGGTCCACTGAAGCTTTCTTT. Amino acid sequence: CASSLTGWSTEAFF.

V and J are TRBV4-1 and TRBJ2-1, with 8 bases identical to TRBD2. This CDR3 region has 15 residues. The junction had 3 bases not matched to a gene; V was cut back by 3 bases and J by 2 bases. The V gene's germline CDR1 is MGHRA and CDR2 YSYEKL. The CDR3 DNA sequence: TGCGCCAGCAGCCAGCCGGGACTAGCCTACAATGAGCAGTTCTTC. It codes for CASSQPGLAYNEQFF.

V is TRBV5-6 and J is TRBJ1-4; 9 bases fit TRBD1. Germline CDR1 reads SGHDT; CDR2 reads YYEEEE. This CDR3 region has 15 residues. The junction had 7 bases not matched to a gene; V was cut back by 3 bases and J by 7 bases. This CDR3 reads CASSSTGGGGEKLFF. Written as DNA, the CDR3 is TGTGCCAGCAGCTCTACAGGGGGCGGTGGTGAAAAACTGTTTTTT. Full variable domain (remainder filled in from reference TRBV5-6 and TRBJ1-4): DAGVTQSPTHLIKTRGQQVTLRCSPKSGHDTVSWYQQALGQGPQFIFQYYEEEERQRGNFPDRFSGHQFPNYSSELNVNALLLGDSALYLCASSSTGGGGEKLFFGSGTQLSVL.

The genes are TRBV10-3 and TRBJ2-2; D remains ambiguous. This CDR3 is built from 14 residues. Trimming left V 0 bases short and J 7 bases short, with 9 bases between. Per the germline V gene, CDR1 is ENHRY and CDR2 is SYGVKD. The CDR3 nucleotides read TGTGCCATCAGTGAGTCGAGCGTTCGCGGGGAGCTGTTTTTT. Protein product: CAISESSVRGELFF.

The V and J genes are TRBV7-9 and TRBJ1-2; the D gene is possibly TRBD1 (6 bases). With 7 bases removed from V and 4 bases from J, the gap between germline ends came to 16 bases. Germline lookup yields CDR1 SEHNR and CDR2 FQNEAQ (reference sequence). CDR3 length: 14 residues. CDR3 in amino acids: CASTLGQSFYGYTF. In DNA form, the CDR3 reads TGTGCCAGCACCCTAGGACAGAGCTTCTATGGCTACACCTTC.

V and J are TRBV27 and TRBJ2-3, with 7 nucleotides matching TRBD2. Germline-derived CDR1 and CDR2 are MNHEY and SMNVEV (reference sequence). Germline trimming cut 6 bases from V and 2 bases from J; bases unmatched to any gene: 5. This CDR3 spans 14 amino acids. In DNA form, the CDR3 reads TGTGCCAGCAGAACTAGCGCACCCACAGATACGCAGTATTTT. Its translation: CASRTSAPTDTQYF.

The V gene is TRBV27, the J gene TRBJ1-5; 8 nucleotides match TRBD1. CDR3 size: 14 residues. V gave up 5 bases and J gave up 4 bases; unmatched junction bases: 4. Germline-derived CDR1 and CDR2 are MNHEY and SMNVEV (reference sequence). CDR3 sequence reads: CASSPDRGNQPQHF. In DNA form, the CDR3 reads TGTGCCAGCAGTCCAGACAGGGGAAATCAGCCCCAGCATTTT.

This clone is a singleton in its sample. The chain is built from TRBV29-1 and TRBJ2-5, with D possibly matching TRBD2 (5 bases). This CDR3 region has 13 residues. Deletions cut 7 bases from V and 4 bases from J, with 16 bases between. Germline CDR1 SQVTM, CDR2 ANQGSEA. The CDR3 DNA follows: TGCAGCGCAGCACGGGGAGTGGCAGAGACCCAGTACTTC. It specifies CSAARGVAETQYF.

This clone has just a few counts. The rearrangement uses TRBV11-3 and TRBJ2-7, with D maybe TRBD2 (6 bases). V was pared by 1 base and J by 3 bases, with 13 bases between. CDR1 and CDR2 from the germline V gene are SGHNT and YENEEA. The CDR3 covers 15 residues. The CDR3 region has the DNA TGTGCCAGCAGCTTAGGCCGGCGGGGAGACTACGAGCAGTACTTC. Translation: CASSLGRRGDYEQYF.

The chain has TRBV5-1 and TRBJ2-5; no definite D call. The CDR3 contains 15 residues. V lost 4 bases, J lost 1 base, and 14 bases lay in between. Germline V lookup: CDR1 SGHRS, CDR2 YFSETQ. CDR3 loop: CASSNSRETQETQYF. In DNA, the CDR3 is TGCGCCAGCAGCAACTCTAGAGAGACCCAAGAGACCCAGTACTTC.

V usage is TRBV27 and J usage is TRBJ2-5, with TRBD1 identical over 8 bases. The CDR3 loop spans 12 amino acids. Germline trimming cut 8 bases from V and 6 bases from J; bases unmatched to any gene: 5. Germline V gene data show CDR1 as MNHEY and CDR2 as SMNVEV (reference sequence). The CDR3 here is CASRDRRKTQYF. CDR3 DNA sequence: TGTGCCAGCCGGGACAGGAGAAAGACCCAGTACTTC.

V and J are TRBV27 and TRBJ2-3, with a weak D call TRBD2 (6 bases). The CDR3 is 14 amino acids. CDR1 is MNHEY, CDR2 SMNVEV, per germline (reference sequence). The V and J ends lost 2 bases and 4 bases respectively, with 10 bases between them. The CDR3 nucleotides are TGTGCCAGCAGTTTAGGAGGGTTCCCAGATACGCAGTATTTT. Its translation is CASSLGGFPDTQYF.

This clone was counted only a few times. The V call is TRBV5-5, the J call TRBJ1-2; 8 bases align to TRBD1. This CDR3 has 14 amino acids. Germline V gene data show CDR1 as SGHKS and CDR2 as YYEKEE (reference sequence). V was clipped by 2 bases and J by 8 bases; unmatched bases: 8. This CDR3 reads CASSLLGQGGGYTF. For the CDR3, the DNA is TGTGCCAGCAGCTTACTCGGACAGGGTGGCGGCTACACCTTC.

The chain joins TRBV7-6 to TRBJ2-7, with a tentative D call TRBD1 (6 bases). Germline CDR1 is SGHVS and CDR2 is FNYEAQ. Trimming shortened V by 4 bases and J by 0 bases, and 16 bases separated the two germline ends. CDR3 length: 16 amino acids. The CDR3, as DNA: TGTGCCAGCAGCTCCGACCGGGACATTTACTCCTACGAGCAGTACTTC. This encodes CASSSDRDIYSYEQYF.

The chain's CDR3 is CASSPPKTGGEQYF. CDR3 DNA sequence: TGTGCCAGCTCACCACCAAAGACGGGGGGCGAGCAGTACTTC. J is TRBJ2-7 and V is TRBV18, with 7 nucleotides matching TRBD2. The germline V gene encodes CDR1 KGHSH and CDR2 LQKENI. Trimming cost V 0 bases and J 6 bases; bases outside gene matches: 5. The CDR3 extends over 14 amino acids.

The chain joins TRBV5-1 to TRBJ2-3, with 7 bases matching TRBD1. CDR1 and CDR2 from the germline V gene are SGHRS and YFSETQ. The CDR3 has 15 residues. After removal of 2 bases from V and 1 base from J, the junction contained 4 bases not matched to a gene. CDR3 sequence: CASSFYRGGTDTQYF. In DNA form, the CDR3 reads TGCGCCAGCAGCTTCTACAGGGGTGGCACAGATACGCAGTATTTT.

The chain employs TRBV27 and TRBJ2-5, with TRBD2 as a possible D gene (6 bases). V gave up 4 bases and J gave up 11 bases, with 23 bases separating them. Germline V gene lookup returns CDR1 MNHEY and CDR2 SMNVEV (reference sequence). The CDR3 length is 15 residues. The CDR3 nucleotides read TGTGCCAGCAGTTCCCAAGGAGGGAACACGGGGGAGCAGTACTTC. This translates into CASSSQGGNTGEQYF.

The chain uses TRBV7-2 and TRBJ2-2; 11 positions agree with TRBD2. This CDR3 is built from 17 residues. V shed 2 bases, J shed 4 bases, and the junction held 6 bases outside the gene matches. CDR1 is SGHTA, CDR2 FQGNSA, per germline. CDR3 sequence reads: CASSLLAGLAVTGELFF. CDR3 nucleotides: TGTGCCAGCAGCTTACTCGCGGGACTAGCGGTCACCGGGGAGCTGTTTTTT. Supplemented by reference TRBV7-2 and TRBJ2-2, the full variable domain reads GAGVSQSPSNKVTEKGKDVELRCDPISGHTALYWYRQSLGQGLEFLIYFQGNSAPDKSGLPSDRFSAERTGGSVSTLTIQRTQQEDSAVYLCASSLLAGLAVTGELFFGEGSRLTVL.

The V call is TRBV4-2, the J call TRBJ2-7; possibly TRBD2 for D (6 bases). Per the germline V gene, CDR1 is LGHNA and CDR2 is YNFKEQ. Trimming stripped 1 base from V and 1 base from J, with 17 bases between. The CDR3 is 17 amino acids. CDR3 bases: TGTGCCAGCAGCCAAGGGGTCAAAGGAGGGAGATCCTACGAGCAGTACTTC. Amino acids: CASSQGVKGGRSYEQYF.

The chain couples TRBV4-3 to TRBJ1-1; 9 positions agree with TRBD1. Germline values: CDR1 LGHNA, CDR2 YSLEER. CDR3 length: 18 amino acids. With V trimmed by 5 bases and J by 0 bases, 13 bases remained unmatched. As DNA, the CDR3 is TGCGCCAGCAGCGGGTACCGGGACAGGGAAAACATGAACACTGAAGCTTTCTTT. Amino acid sequence: CASSGYRDRENMNTEAFF.

J is TRBJ2-5 and V is TRBV5-1; 7 bases map to TRBD2. Trimming removed 0 bases from V and 5 bases from J; junction bases left unmatched: 4. CDR3 length equals 14 residues. The germline gives CDR1 SGHRS, CDR2 YFSETQ. The CDR3 spells CASSLVGGGETQYF. The CDR3 nucleotides read TGCGCCAGCAGCTTGGTCGGGGGAGGGGAGACCCAGTACTTC.

The chain uses TRBV29-1 and TRBJ2-2; D is uncertain. This CDR3 contains 13 residues. V gave up 7 bases and J gave up 6 bases, with 15 bases separating them. The V gene's germline CDR1 is SQVTM and CDR2 ANQGSEA. The CDR3 loop reads CSAYYPAAGELFF. The CDR3, as DNA: TGCAGCGCCTATTATCCGGCGGCCGGGGAGCTGTTTTTT.

The gene calls are TRBV2 and TRBJ1-2, with D perhaps TRBD1 (5 bases). Germline values: CDR1 SNHLY, CDR2 FYNNEI. The CDR3 contains 12 residues. V lost 11 bases, J lost 4 bases, and 14 bases lay in between. CDR3 bases: TGTGCCGGGGGGGAGACAGTCTATGGCTACACCTTC. This translates into CAGGETVYGYTF.

This chain links TRBV28 with TRBJ2-7, with 8 positions matching TRBD1. In germline, CDR1 is MDHEN, CDR2 SYDVKM. After removal of 3 bases from V and 3 bases from J, the junction contained 10 bases not matched to a gene. CDR3 size: 16 residues. In DNA form, the CDR3 reads TGTGCCAGCAGTTTCCATATAAGGACAGGGAGCTACGAGCAGTACTTC. This translates into CASSFHIRTGSYEQYF.

The DNA of the CDR3 is TGTGCCAGCAGTTATGGAGGCTGGACAGGACACTACGAGCAGTACTTC. Protein sequence: CASSYGGWTGHYEQYF. The chain uses TRBV6-6 and TRBJ2-7; 7 bases match TRBD1. V lost 3 bases to trimming and J lost 3 bases; unmatched junction nucleotides: 11. Germline V gene sequence: CDR1 MNHNY, CDR2 SVGAGI (reference sequence). The CDR3 consists of 16 residues.

The V gene is TRBV7-2, the J gene TRBJ2-7, with D perhaps matching TRBD2 (5 bases). With 4 bases removed from V and 3 bases from J, the gap between germline ends came to 13 bases. The germline V gene encodes CDR1 SGHTA and CDR2 FQGNSA. This CDR3 comprises 14 residues. The CDR3 loop reads CASSSHPDYYEQYF. The CDR3 coding sequence is TGTGCCAGCAGCTCCCACCCTGACTACTACGAGCAGTACTTC.

The chain carries TRBV15 and TRBJ1-1; perhaps TRBD1 as D (5 bases). Germline CDR1 LNHNV, CDR2 YYDKDF (reference sequence). V was cut by 5 bases and J by 1 base, with 14 bases left in between. The CDR3 is made up of 15 amino acids. The CDR3 region has the DNA TGTGCCACCAGCCCCCGCAAAGGACAGAACACTGAAGCTTTCTTT. The encoded protein is CATSPRKGQNTEAFF. Based on the CDR3 plus reference TRBV15 and TRBJ1-1, the full variable domain is DAMVIQNPRYQVTQFGKPVTLSCSQTLNHNVMYWYQQKSSQAPKLLFHYYDKDFNNEADTPDNFQSRRPNTSFCFLDIRSPGLGDTAMYLCATSPRKGQNTEAFFGQGTRLTVV.

This clone was recorded a few times. V and J are TRBV5-1 and TRBJ2-7, with TRBD2 matching over 16 bases. Germline V gives CDR1 SGHRS, CDR2 YFSETQ. Trimming at V came to 3 bases and at J to 4 bases, leaving 7 bases not matched to a gene. This CDR3 has 17 residues. CDR3 coding DNA: TGCGCCAGCAGCTCGGGACTAGCGGGGGGGCCGCGGTACGAGCAGTACTTC. Its translation: CASSSGLAGGPRYEQYF.

The V gene is TRBV19, the J gene TRBJ2-4; D gene unclear. This CDR3 is 14 amino acids long. Germline V gives CDR1 LNHDA, CDR2 SQIVND (reference sequence). V lost 3 bases to trimming and J lost 0 bases, with 6 bases between them. For the CDR3, the DNA is TGTGCCAGTAGTATGGGCATAGCCAAAAACATTCAGTACTTC. As protein: CASSMGIAKNIQYF.

The rearrangement uses TRBV9 and TRBJ2-1; TRBD2 agrees at 9 bases. CDR3 length: 15 amino acids. The ends lost 5 bases at V and 3 bases at J; junction bases unmatched: 6. The V gene's germline CDR1 is SGDLS and CDR2 YYNGEE. CDR3 amino acids: CASSWASGDYNEQFF. DNA for the CDR3: TGTGCCAGCAGTTGGGCTAGCGGGGACTACAATGAGCAGTTCTTC.